The rows below give T cell receptor beta chains drawn from one sample of a study of blood T cells in healthy people across ages. TCRdb re-called the 5' RACE reads with MiXCR, one entry per CDR3 protein. Among approximately 1,700,000 distinct CDR3 sequences listed, about two fifths were seen once. Sequenced sample: blood. Receptor source: a human donor in good health. The CDR3 runs from the conserved cysteine through the conserved F or W. D genes are given only for firm matches. Size is omitted from some rows. Given values are once, few, many or a class for expanded clones.

d_gene	j_gene	v_gene	abundance	CDR3nt	CDR3aa
.	TRBJ1-1	TRBV20-1	few	TGCAGTGCTAGGGGATTAGCTACTGAAGCTTTCTTT	CSARGLATEAFF
TRBD1	TRBJ1-6	TRBV4-1	.	TGCGCCAGCAGCGTGGGGGACAGGGGACGCGGACCCCTCCACTTT	CASSVGDRGRGPLHF
.	TRBJ1-2	TRBV27	few	TGTGCCAGCAGTCCCCGTGAACAGCACTATGGCTACACCTTC	CASSPREQHYGYTF
TRBD2	TRBJ2-7	TRBV24-1	few	TGTGCCACCAGTAATAGCGGGACTGAGGAGCAGTACTTC	CATSNSGTEEQYF
.	TRBJ2-2	TRBV27	.	TGTGCCAGCAGTTCCGATGGGGCCAACACCGGGGAGCTGTTTTTT	CASSSDGANTGELFF
.	TRBJ1-5	TRBV20-1	.	TGCAGTGCTAGTCTGGTTGCAGTAAATCGGCCCCAGCATTTT	CSASLVAVNRPQHF
.	TRBJ2-7	TRBV11-1	.	TGTGCCTGCAGCCCCTTTACGGCGGGGAGTGAGCAGTACTTC	CACSPFTAGSEQYF
.	TRBJ2-7	TRBV27	few	TGTGCCAGCAGTTTAGGTCCCCTTACAGGGTACGAGCAGTACTTC	CASSLGPLTGYEQYF
.	TRBJ2-5	TRBV20-1	.	TGCAGTGCTATCGGCCCTTCGGACAATCAAGAGACCCAGTACTTC	CSAIGPSDNQETQYF
TRBD1	TRBJ1-5	TRBV7-2	.	TGTGCCAGCAGCTTTGGAGGGGACAGGGGAGGCAATCAGCCCCAGCATTTT	CASSFGGDRGGNQPQHF